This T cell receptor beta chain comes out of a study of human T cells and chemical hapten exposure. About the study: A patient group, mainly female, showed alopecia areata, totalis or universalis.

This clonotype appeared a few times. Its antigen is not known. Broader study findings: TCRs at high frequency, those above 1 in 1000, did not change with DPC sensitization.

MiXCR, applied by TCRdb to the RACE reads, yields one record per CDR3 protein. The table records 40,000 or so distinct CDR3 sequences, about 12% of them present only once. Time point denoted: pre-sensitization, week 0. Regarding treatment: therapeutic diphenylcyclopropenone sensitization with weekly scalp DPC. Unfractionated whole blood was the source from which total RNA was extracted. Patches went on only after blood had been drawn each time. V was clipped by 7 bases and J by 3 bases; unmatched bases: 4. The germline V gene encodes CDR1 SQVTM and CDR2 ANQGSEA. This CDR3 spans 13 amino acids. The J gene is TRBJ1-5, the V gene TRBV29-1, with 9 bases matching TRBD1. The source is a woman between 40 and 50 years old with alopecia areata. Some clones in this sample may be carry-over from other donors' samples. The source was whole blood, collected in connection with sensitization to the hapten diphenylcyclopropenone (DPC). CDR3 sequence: CSAGTGSNQPQHF. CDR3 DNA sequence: TGCAGCGCTGGGACAGGGTCCAATCAGCCCCAGCATTTT. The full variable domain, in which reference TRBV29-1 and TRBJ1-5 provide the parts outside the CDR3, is SAVISQKPSRDICQRGTSLTIQCQVDSQVTMMFWYRQQPGQSLTLIATANQGSEATYESGFVIDKFPISRPNLTFSTLTVSNMSPEDSSIYLCSAGTGSNQPQHFGDGTRLSIL.